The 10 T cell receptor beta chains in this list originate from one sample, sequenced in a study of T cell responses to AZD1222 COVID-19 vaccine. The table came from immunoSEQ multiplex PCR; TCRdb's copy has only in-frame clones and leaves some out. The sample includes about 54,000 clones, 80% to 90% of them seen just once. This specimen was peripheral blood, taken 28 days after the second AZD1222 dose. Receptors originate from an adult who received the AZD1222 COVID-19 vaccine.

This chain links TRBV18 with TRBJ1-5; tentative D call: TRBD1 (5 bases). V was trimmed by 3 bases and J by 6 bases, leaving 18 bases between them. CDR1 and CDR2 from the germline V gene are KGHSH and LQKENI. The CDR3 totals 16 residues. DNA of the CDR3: TGTGCCAGCTCACCTACCGGGCCCTCCCAGGGTCAGCCCCAGCATTTT. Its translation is CASSPTGPSQGQPQHF.

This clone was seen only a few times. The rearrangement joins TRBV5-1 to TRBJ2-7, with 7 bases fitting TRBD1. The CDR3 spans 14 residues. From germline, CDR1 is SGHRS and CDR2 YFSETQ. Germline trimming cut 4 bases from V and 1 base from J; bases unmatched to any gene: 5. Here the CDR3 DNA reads TGCGCCAGCAGCAAAAGGACAGGATCCTACGAGCAGTACTTC. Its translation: CASSKRTGSYEQYF.

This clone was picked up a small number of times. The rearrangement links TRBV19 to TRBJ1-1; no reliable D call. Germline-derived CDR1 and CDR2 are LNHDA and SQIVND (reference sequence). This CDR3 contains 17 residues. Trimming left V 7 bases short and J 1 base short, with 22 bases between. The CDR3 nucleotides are TGTGCCAGTAAGGATCTACTAAAACCAAATAGGAACACTGAAGCTTTCTTT. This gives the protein CASKDLLKPNRNTEAFF.

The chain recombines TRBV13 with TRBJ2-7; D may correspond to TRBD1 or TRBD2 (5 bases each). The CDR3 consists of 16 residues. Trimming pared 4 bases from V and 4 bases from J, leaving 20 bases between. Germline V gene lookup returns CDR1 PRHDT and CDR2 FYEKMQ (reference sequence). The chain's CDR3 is CASSSRRERGTYEQYF. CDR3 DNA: TGTGCCAGCAGCTCACGCAGGGAGCGCGGAACTTACGAGCAGTACTTC.

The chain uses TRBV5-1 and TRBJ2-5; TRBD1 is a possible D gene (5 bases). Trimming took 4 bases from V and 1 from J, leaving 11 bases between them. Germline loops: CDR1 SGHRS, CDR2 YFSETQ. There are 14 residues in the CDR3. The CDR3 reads CASSRQGIQETQYF. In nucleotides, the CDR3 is TGCGCCAGCAGCCGGCAGGGTATCCAAGAGACCCAGTACTTC.

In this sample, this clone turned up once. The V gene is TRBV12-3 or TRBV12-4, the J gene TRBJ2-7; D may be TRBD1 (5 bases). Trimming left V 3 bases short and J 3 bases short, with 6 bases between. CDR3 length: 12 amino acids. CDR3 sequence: CASSFQGYEQYF. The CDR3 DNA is TGTGCCAGCAGTTTTCAGGGCTACGAGCAGTACTTC.

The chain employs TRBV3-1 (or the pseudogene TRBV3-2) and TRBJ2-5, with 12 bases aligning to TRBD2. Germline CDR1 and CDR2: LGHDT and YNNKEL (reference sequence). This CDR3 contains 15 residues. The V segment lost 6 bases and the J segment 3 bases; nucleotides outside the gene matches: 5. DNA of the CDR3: TGTGCCAGCAGACTAGCGGGGGGAACGAAAGAGACCCAGTACTTC. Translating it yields CASRLAGGTKETQYF.

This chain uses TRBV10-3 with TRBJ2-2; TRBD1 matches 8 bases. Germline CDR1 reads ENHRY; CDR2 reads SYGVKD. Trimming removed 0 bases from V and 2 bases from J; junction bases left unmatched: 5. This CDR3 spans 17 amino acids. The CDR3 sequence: CAISESPGQVNTGELFF. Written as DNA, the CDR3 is TGTGCCATCAGTGAGTCCCCGGGACAGGTCAACACCGGGGAGCTGTTTTTT.

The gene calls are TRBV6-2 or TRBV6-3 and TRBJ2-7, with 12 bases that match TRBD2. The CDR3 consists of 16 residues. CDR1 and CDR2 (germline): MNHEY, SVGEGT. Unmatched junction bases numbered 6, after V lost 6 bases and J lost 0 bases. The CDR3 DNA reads TGTGCCAGCAGCCCCTGGACTAGCGGGAACTCCTACGAGCAGTACTTC. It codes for CASSPWTSGNSYEQYF.

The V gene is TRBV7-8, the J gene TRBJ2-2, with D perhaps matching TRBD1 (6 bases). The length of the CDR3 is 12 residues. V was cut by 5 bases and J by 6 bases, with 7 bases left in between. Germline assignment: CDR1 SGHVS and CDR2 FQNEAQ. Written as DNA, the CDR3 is TGTGCCAGCAGCCCAGGGGCCGGGGAGCTGTTTTTT. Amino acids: CASSPGAGELFF.